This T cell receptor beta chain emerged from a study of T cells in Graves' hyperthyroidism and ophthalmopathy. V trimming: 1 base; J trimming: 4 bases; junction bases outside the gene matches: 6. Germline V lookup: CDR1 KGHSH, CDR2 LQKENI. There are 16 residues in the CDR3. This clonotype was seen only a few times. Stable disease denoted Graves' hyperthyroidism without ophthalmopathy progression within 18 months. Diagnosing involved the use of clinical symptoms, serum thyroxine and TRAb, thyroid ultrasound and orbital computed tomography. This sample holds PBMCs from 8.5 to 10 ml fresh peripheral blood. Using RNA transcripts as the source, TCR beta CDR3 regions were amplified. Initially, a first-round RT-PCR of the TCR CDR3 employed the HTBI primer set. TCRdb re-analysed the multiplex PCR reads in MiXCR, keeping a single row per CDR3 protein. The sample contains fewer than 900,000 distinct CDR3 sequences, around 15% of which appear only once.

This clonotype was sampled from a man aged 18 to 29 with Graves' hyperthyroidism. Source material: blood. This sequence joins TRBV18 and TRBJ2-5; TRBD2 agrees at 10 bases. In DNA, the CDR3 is TGTGCCAGCTCACCACGGTCTAGCGGGAGAAGAGAGACCCAGTACTTC. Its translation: CASSPRSSGRRETQYF.